The 22 T cell receptor beta chains given below trace back to one sample, sequenced in a study of T cells in Graves' hyperthyroidism and ophthalmopathy. Regions amplified from RNA transcripts were the TCR beta CDR3 regions. TCR CDR3 regions were first amplified by RT-PCR with HTBI primers. TCRdb re-called the multiplex PCR reads with MiXCR, one entry per CDR3 protein. The table lists 350,000 or so distinct CDR3 sequences, around a fifth of them singletons. Sample: blood. These TCRs come from a woman between 50 and 59 years old with Graves' hyperthyroidism.

This clonotype came up many times. This chain links TRBV12-3 or TRBV12-4 with TRBJ2-7; 7 bases agree with TRBD1. The length of the CDR3 is 13 residues. J was trimmed by 5 bases and V by 6 bases; bases with no gene match: 7. The chain's CDR3 is CASRRTGVHEQYF. CDR3 DNA: TGTGCCAGCAGAAGAACAGGGGTTCACGAGCAGTACTTC.

This rearrangement joins TRBV27 to TRBJ2-3; no reliable D call. V lost 8 bases to trimming and J lost 2 bases, with 11 bases between them. The CDR3 covers 13 residues. CDR1 and CDR2 from the germline V gene are MNHEY and SMNVEV (reference sequence). CDR3 protein: CASLSRFTDTQYF. The CDR3 DNA is TGTGCCAGCTTGAGTAGATTCACAGATACGCAGTATTTT.

This clonotype was counted ten times or more. The chain joins TRBV20-1 to TRBJ1-5; D remains unclear. Looked up from germline, CDR1 is DFQATT and CDR2 is SNEGSKA (reference sequence). The CDR3 runs to 14 residues. Deletions cut 3 bases from V and 3 bases from J, with 12 bases between. CDR3 sequence reads: CSASATSVNQPQHF. The CDR3 bases are TGCAGTGCTAGCGCCACGTCCGTCAATCAGCCCCAGCATTTT.

At least ten counts were recorded for this clonotype. The chain carries TRBV7-9 and TRBJ2-7; D possibly corresponds to TRBD2 (6 bases). This CDR3 contains 16 residues. V was cut by 5 bases and J by 3 bases, with 20 bases left in between. The germline V gene encodes CDR1 SEHNR and CDR2 FQNEAQ (reference sequence). The CDR3 sequence: CASSPTHVGGGYEQYF. CDR3 nucleotide sequence: TGTGCCAGCAGCCCAACTCATGTGGGGGGAGGCTACGAGCAGTACTTC.

The genes are TRBV5-6 and TRBJ1-3, with 8 bases lining up with TRBD1. The V gene end was trimmed by 2 bases and the J gene end by 1 base; junction bases not matched to a gene: 11. The CDR3 is 18 residues long. Looked up from germline, CDR1 is SGHDT and CDR2 is YYEEEE. The CDR3 sequence is CASSLGTGPKVSGNTIYF. The CDR3 nucleotides read TGTGCCAGCAGCTTAGGGACAGGCCCTAAGGTTTCTGGAAACACCATATATTTT.

The chain uses TRBV20-1 and TRBJ1-2; no clear D gene. Germline V gene data show CDR1 as DFQATT and CDR2 as SNEGSKA (reference sequence). The germline V and J ends were trimmed by 6 bases and 4 bases, with 6 bases remaining between them. This CDR3 comprises 10 residues. As DNA, the CDR3 is TGCAGTGCAGTAAGCTATGGCTACACCTTC. It specifies CSAVSYGYTF.

This clonotype has just a few counts. The chain couples TRBV5-1 to TRBJ2-1; TRBD2 matches at 12 bases. The CDR3 consists of 16 residues. CDR1 is SGHRS and CDR2 is YFSETQ in the germline V gene. Losses at the gene ends were 4 bases for V and 5 bases for J; bases not matched to a gene: 7. CDR3 residues: CASSIPTSGGNNEQFF. The CDR3, as DNA: TGCGCCAGCAGCATACCGACTAGCGGGGGAAACAATGAGCAGTTCTTC.

J is TRBJ2-3 and V is TRBV7-3; 12 positions agree with TRBD1. CDR3 length equals 16 residues. Trimming cost V 3 bases and J 6 bases; bases outside gene matches: 7. Germline CDR1 reads SGHTA; CDR2 reads FQGTGA. CDR3 DNA sequence: TGTGCCAGCAGCTTGGTACCGGGACAGGGGGCGGATACGCAGTATTTT. This translates into CASSLVPGQGADTQYF.

This clonotype was seen ten or more times. The CDR3 loop is CASSLTVRNTEAFF. Here the CDR3 DNA reads TGCGCCAGCAGCTTGACAGTGCGGAACACTGAAGCTTTCTTT. This sequence joins TRBV5-1 and TRBJ1-1; unclear D gene. Germline V gene data show CDR1 as SGHRS and CDR2 as YFSETQ. The CDR3 extends over 14 amino acids. V gave up 1 base and J gave up 1 base, with 8 bases separating them.

This clonotype has just a few counts. A junction end diverges from the germline sequence, so it may reflect a read error. CDR3 in amino acids: CAGSLLKPDRFYEQYF. CDR3 sequence (DNA): TGTGCCGGCAGTTTATTGAAGCCCGACAGGTTTTACGAGCAGTACTTC. The genes are TRBV28 and TRBJ2-7; tentative D call: TRBD1 (6 bases). Germline V gives CDR1 MDHEN, CDR2 SYDVKM. The CDR3 contains 16 residues.

This clonotype was seen ten or more times. The rearrangement joins TRBV7-2 to TRBJ2-7; 7 nucleotides line up with TRBD1. The CDR3 is 15 amino acids. V lost 3 bases and J lost 3; bases outside the gene matches: 8. Germline loops: CDR1 SGHTA, CDR2 FQGNSA. The CDR3 loop reads CASSFTPGQYYEQYF. For the CDR3, the DNA is TGTGCCAGCAGCTTTACTCCGGGACAGTACTACGAGCAGTACTTC.

This clonotype has a single count. The chain has TRBV2 and TRBJ2-7, with a tentative D call TRBD2 (5 bases). CDR1 and CDR2 (germline): SNHLY, FYNNEI. The ends were cut back, 2 bases at V and 6 bases at J, with 14 bases in the middle. This CDR3 has 14 amino acids. The CDR3 is CASSENRLASEQYF. CDR3 sequence (DNA): TGTGCCAGCAGTGAAAATCGTCTAGCCAGCGAGCAGTACTTC.

The chain recombines TRBV7-9 with TRBJ2-2; 8 nucleotides align to TRBD2. CDR3 length: 15 residues. Losses at the gene ends were 3 bases for V and 4 bases for J; bases not matched to a gene: 4. Germline assignment: CDR1 SEHNR and CDR2 FQNEAQ (reference sequence). In DNA, the CDR3 is TGTGCCAGCAGCTTTGTGCGGGGGGCCACCGGGGAGCTGTTTTTT. Its translation is CASSFVRGATGELFF.

The table lists this clonotype with a few counts. The rearrangement links TRBV3-1 to TRBJ2-1, with 10 bases lining up with TRBD2. V lost 0 bases, J lost 7 bases, and 3 bases stayed unmatched. The CDR3 is 15 amino acids. Germline CDR1 and CDR2: LGHDT and YNNKEL (reference sequence). The CDR3 DNA reads as TGTGCCAGCAGCCAAGAGCGAGCGGGAGGGAATGAGCAGTTCTTC. Protein: CASSQERAGGNEQFF.

This clonotype was detected only a few times. This sequence joins TRBV28 and TRBJ1-2; 9 nucleotides agree with TRBD1. Unmatched junction bases numbered 11, after V lost 6 bases and J lost 0 bases. This CDR3 comprises 17 residues. In germline, CDR1 is MDHEN, CDR2 SYDVKM. The CDR3 DNA follows: TGTGCCAGCAGCGCCTTTCCCGGGACAGGGACTAACTATGGCTACACCTTC. As protein: CASSAFPGTGTNYGYTF.

A few counts support this clonotype. This chain joins TRBV10-1 and TRBJ2-3, with D maybe TRBD2 (6 bases). The CDR3 length is 15 residues. V was cut by 3 bases and J by 6 bases, with 16 bases left in between. Germline assignment: CDR1 WNHNN and CDR2 SYGVQD (reference sequence). The CDR3, as DNA: TGCGCCAGCAGTGACCAGGGCGGAGGGGCGGATACGCAGTATTTT. This gives the protein CASSDQGGGADTQYF.

About this clonotype: Relative to the germline gene, one junction end is altered; a read error may explain this. The chain is built from TRBV2 and TRBJ2-6; a possible D gene is TRBD1 (6 bases). The length of the CDR3 is 14 residues. The germline gives CDR1 SNHLY, CDR2 FYNNEI. The CDR3 DNA reads as TGTGCCAGTGGGGGCGAGTCCGGGGCCAACGCCCTGACTTTC. This gives the protein CASGGESGANALTF.

The chain is built from TRBV12-3 or TRBV12-4 and TRBJ1-2; D gene uncertain. V shed 5 bases and J shed 6 bases, with 25 bases lying between them. The CDR3 has 17 residues. The CDR3 DNA reads as TGTGCCAGCAGTCCAGACCCCCAATTTACCCGGGTGCATGGCTACACCTTC. As protein: CASSPDPQFTRVHGYTF.

A few counts support this clonotype. The chain combines TRBV29-1 with TRBJ2-1; 11 nucleotides line up with TRBD2. CDR1 is SQVTM and CDR2 is ANQGSEA in the germline V gene. This CDR3 has 14 residues. V lost 4 bases and J lost 7; bases outside the gene matches: 6. The CDR3 bases are TGCAGCGTTGGTTCAACTAGCGGGAGAAATGAGCAGTTCTTC. Protein product: CSVGSTSGRNEQFF.

Only one count was recorded for this clonotype. The genes are TRBV3-1 and TRBJ2-1; 8 bases fit TRBD2. V gave up 3 bases and J gave up 3 bases; unmatched junction bases: 4. This CDR3 has 15 amino acids. Germline assignment: CDR1 LGHDT and CDR2 YNNKEL (reference sequence). The CDR3 sequence: CASSQTGGHYNEQFF. Written as DNA, the CDR3 is TGTGCCAGCAGCCAGACGGGAGGGCACTACAATGAGCAGTTCTTC.

This clonotype was seen ten or more times. This chain connects TRBV7-3 to TRBJ2-3, with a weak D call TRBD1 (6 bases). The CDR3 sequence is 14 residues long. The germline V gene encodes CDR1 SGHTA and CDR2 FQGTGA. V lost 5 bases to trimming and J lost 2 bases, with 11 bases between them. As DNA, the CDR3 is TGTGCCAGCAGCGATGGGGGCCACACAGATACGCAGTATTTT. Its translation is CASSDGGHTDTQYF.

Concerning this clonotype itself: A much larger clone lies a single base off, so this may be a read error. V gene TRBV28 combines with J gene TRBJ1-5; no clear D gene. V gave up 7 bases and J gave up 4 bases, with 17 bases separating them. The CDR3 loop spans 15 amino acids. CDR1 MDHEN and CDR2 SYDVKM come from the germline V gene. CDR3 DNA sequence: TGTGCCAGCATTGGTGTGAGGGTGAGGAATCAGCCCCAGCATTTT. Protein product: CASIGVRVRNQPQHF.